This T cell receptor (beta chain) was sequenced for a study of blood T cell repertoires in COVID-19. Across the study: Nucleic acid was either cDNA or gDNA, and it came from T cells, B-cell-depleted T cells, or PBMCs.

The CDR3 contains 13 residues. The V end was cut by 3 bases, the J end by 1 base, with 4 bases between. CDR1 and CDR2 from the germline V gene are MDHEN and SYDVKM. The authors' processing: Counts of nucleated cells, estimated from reference gene primer amplification, were obtained. TCRdb's table, derived via immunoSEQ multiplex PCR, lists solely in-frame clones and lacks some. V and J calls and clone size are as listed in that table; D and trimming were resolved from the DNA. The sample shows about 300,000 clones, 85% of them seen only once. The V and J genes are TRBV28 and TRBJ1-5; no firm D call. This clonotype was obtained from a human donor in a cohort sampled during active COVID-19. The sample was peripheral blood. The CDR3 coding sequence is TGTGCCAGCAGTTTTGAGAGCAATCAGCCCCAGCATTTT. It codes for CASSFESNQPQHF.